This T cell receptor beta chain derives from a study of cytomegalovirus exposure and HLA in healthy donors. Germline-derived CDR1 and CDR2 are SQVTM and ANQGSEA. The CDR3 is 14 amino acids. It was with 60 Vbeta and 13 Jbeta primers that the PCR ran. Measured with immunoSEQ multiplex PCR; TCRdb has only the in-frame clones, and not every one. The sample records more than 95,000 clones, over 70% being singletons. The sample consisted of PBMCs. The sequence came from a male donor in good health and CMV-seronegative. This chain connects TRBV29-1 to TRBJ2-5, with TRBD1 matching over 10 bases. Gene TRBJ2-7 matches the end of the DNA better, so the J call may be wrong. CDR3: CSVVPLGTGDEQYF. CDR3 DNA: TGCAGCGTTGTGCCACTCGGGACAGGGGACGAGCAGTACTTC.